This T cell receptor beta chain emerged from a study of blood T cells in healthy people across ages. The CDR3 runs to 12 residues. V was shortened by 6 bases and J by 10 bases, with 14 bases between the two germline ends. Germline V gives CDR1 MNHEY, CDR2 SVGEGT. The use of a sample-barcoded 5' primer and a J-beta primer mix characterized a second PCR of roughly 6 to 11 cycles. The template-switch adaptor, which had 12 random nucleotides, put a tag on each cDNA molecule. TCRdb redid the calling of the 5' RACE reads with MiXCR, one entry per CDR3 protein. The data contain fewer than 2,000,000 distinct CDR3 sequences, around 35% of them singletons.

This receptor was taken from a woman in her 30s in good health. The chain carries TRBV6-2 or TRBV6-3 and TRBJ2-3; D gene ambiguous. The sequenced sample consisted of blood. The CDR3 nucleotides are TGTGCCAGCAGCTCTGCTCGGGTGGCGCAGTATTTT. This codes for CASSSARVAQYF.